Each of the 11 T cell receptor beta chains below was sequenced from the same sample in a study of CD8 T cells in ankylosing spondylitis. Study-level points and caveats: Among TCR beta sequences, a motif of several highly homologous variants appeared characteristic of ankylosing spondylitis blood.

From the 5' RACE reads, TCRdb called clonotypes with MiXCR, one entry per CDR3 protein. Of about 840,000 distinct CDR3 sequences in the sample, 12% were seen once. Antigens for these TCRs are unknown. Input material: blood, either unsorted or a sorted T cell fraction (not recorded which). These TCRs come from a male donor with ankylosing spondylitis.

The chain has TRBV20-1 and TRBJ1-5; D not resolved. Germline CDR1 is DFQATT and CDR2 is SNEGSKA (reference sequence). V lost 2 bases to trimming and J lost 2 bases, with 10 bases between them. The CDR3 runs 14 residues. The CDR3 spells CSARISGGNQPQHF. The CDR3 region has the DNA TGCAGTGCTAGAATATCAGGAGGCAATCAGCCCCAGCATTTT.

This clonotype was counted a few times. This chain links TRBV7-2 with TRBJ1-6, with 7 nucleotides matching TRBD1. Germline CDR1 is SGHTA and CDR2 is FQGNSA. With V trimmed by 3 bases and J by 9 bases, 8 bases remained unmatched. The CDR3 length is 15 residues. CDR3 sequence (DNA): TGTGCCAGCAGCTTCGGACAGGCTGGCCGTTCACCCCTCCACTTT. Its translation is CASSFGQAGRSPLHF.

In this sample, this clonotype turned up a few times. The CDR3 region has the DNA TGTGCCAGCAGCTCCCGGTTCTACGAGCAGTACTTC. Translating it yields CASSSRFYEQYF. This chain connects TRBV11-1 to TRBJ2-7; D remains ambiguous. CDR3 length equals 12 residues. Germline CDR1 and CDR2: SGHAT and FQDESV (reference sequence). Trimming cost V 4 bases and J 3 bases, with 7 bases left between them.

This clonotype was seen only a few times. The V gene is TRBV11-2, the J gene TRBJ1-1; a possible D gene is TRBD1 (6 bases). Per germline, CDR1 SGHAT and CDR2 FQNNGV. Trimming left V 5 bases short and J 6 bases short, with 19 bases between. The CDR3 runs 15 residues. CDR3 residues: CASSPGSAGDAEAFF. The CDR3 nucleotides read TGTGCCAGCAGCCCCGGTTCGGCAGGGGATGCTGAAGCTTTCTTT.

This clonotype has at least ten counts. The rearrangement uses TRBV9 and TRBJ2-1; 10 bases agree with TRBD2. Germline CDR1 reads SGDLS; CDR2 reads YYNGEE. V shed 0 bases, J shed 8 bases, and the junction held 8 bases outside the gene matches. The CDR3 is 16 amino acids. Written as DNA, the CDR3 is TGTGCCAGCAGCGTAGGGGTTAGCGGGGGGCTGGATGAGCAGTTCTTC. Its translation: CASSVGVSGGLDEQFF.

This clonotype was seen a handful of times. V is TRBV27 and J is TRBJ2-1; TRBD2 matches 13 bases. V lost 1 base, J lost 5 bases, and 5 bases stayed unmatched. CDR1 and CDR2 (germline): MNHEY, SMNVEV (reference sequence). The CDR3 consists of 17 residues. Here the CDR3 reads CASSLFGLAGENNEQFF. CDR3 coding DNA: TGTGCCAGCAGTTTATTTGGACTAGCGGGGGAGAACAATGAGCAGTTCTTC.

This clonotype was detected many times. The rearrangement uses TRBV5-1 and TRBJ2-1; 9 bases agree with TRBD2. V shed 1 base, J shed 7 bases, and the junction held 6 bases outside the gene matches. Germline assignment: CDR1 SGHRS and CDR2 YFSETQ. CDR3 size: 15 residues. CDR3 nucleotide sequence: TGCGCCAGCAGCTTGAGGGTAGCGGGAGTGAATGAGCAGTTCTTC. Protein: CASSLRVAGVNEQFF. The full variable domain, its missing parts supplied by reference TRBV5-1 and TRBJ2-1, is KAGVTQTPRYLIKTRGQQVTLSCSPISGHRSVSWYQQTPGQGLQFLFEYFSETQRNKGNFPGRFSGRQFSNSRSEMNVSTLELGDSALYLCASSLRVAGVNEQFFGPGTRLTVL.

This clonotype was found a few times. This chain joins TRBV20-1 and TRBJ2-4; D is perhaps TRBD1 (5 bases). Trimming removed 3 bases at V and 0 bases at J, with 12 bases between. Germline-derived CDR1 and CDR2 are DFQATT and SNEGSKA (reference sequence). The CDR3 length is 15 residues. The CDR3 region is CSASRASLAKNIQYF. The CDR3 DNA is TGCAGTGCTAGCAGGGCCAGCCTAGCCAAAAACATTCAGTACTTC.

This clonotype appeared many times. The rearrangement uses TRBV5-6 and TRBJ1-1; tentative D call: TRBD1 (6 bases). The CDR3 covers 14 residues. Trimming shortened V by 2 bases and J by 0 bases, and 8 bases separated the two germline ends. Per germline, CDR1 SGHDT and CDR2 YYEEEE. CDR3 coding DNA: TGTGCCAGCAGCTTCGGGACATTGAACACTGAAGCTTTCTTT. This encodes CASSFGTLNTEAFF.

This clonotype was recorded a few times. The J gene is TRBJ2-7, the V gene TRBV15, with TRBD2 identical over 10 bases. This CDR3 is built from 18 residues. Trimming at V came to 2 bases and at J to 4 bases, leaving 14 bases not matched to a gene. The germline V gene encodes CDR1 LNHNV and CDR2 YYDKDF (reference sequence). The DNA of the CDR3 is TGTGCCACCAGCAGATCCAGGGGGGCTAGCGGGAGTGAATACGAGCAGTACTTC. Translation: CATSRSRGASGSEYEQYF. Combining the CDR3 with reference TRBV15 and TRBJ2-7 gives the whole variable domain DAMVIQNPRYQVTQFGKPVTLSCSQTLNHNVMYWYQQKSSQAPKLLFHYYDKDFNNEADTPDNFQSRRPNTSFCFLDIRSPGLGDTAMYLCATSRSRGASGSEYEQYFGPGTRLTVT.

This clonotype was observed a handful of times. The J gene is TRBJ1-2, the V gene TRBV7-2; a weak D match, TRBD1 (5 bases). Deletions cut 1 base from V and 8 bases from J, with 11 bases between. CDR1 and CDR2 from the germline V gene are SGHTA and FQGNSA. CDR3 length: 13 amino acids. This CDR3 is CASSLVGRTGYTF. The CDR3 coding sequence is TGTGCCAGCAGCTTAGTGGGCCGGACAGGCTACACCTTC.